Listed below are T cell receptor beta chains from one sample, sequenced in a study of cytomegalovirus exposure and HLA in healthy donors. Clones were read by immunoSEQ multiplex PCR, and TCRdb kept only the in-frame ones, dropping some. The table shows about 160,000 clones, with 80% to 90% occurring only once. Input material: PBMCs. These receptors were taken from a middle-aged man in good health and CMV-seropositive. Both conserved end residues are part of each CDR3. The D gene is left open where the match is weak. Expanded clones are given a class, and other clones once, few, many or no size at all.

D	size	V	J	DNA	CDR3
TRBD1	-	TRBV6-6	TRBJ1-5	TGTGCCAGCGGGCCGACAGGGAATCAGCCCCAGCATTTT	CASGPTGNQPQHF
-	-	TRBV10-1	TRBJ2-2	TGCGCCAGCCTAGGGGGCACCGGGGAGCTGTTTTTT	CASLGGTGELFF
-	-	TRBV4-2	TRBJ1-3	TGTGCCAGCAGCCAACCGGGAGCCTCTGGAAACACCATATATTTT	CASSQPGASGNTIYF
-	-	TRBV4-1	TRBJ1-5	TGCGCCAGCAGCCCCCATGGACAGATAAATCAGCCCCAGCATTTT	CASSPHGQINQPQHF
TRBD2	-	TRBV19	TRBJ2-1	TGTGCCAGTAGTATGTCGCTAGCGGGAGGCAATGAGCAGTTCTTC	CASSMSLAGGNEQFF
TRBD1	-	TRBV19	TRBJ1-5	TGTGCCAGTAGTAGCCCCACAGGGGGCCTTAGCAATCAGCCCCAGCATTTT	CASSSPTGGLSNQPQHF
-	-	TRBV14	TRBJ2-3	TGTGCCAGCAGCCAAGATCGGGTCAGGGCGGCAGATACGCAGTATTTT	CASSQDRVRAADTQYF
-	-	TRBV20-1	TRBJ1-2	TGCAGTGTTCTGACGGGTGGCTACACCTTC	CSVLTGGYTF
TRBD1	-	TRBV11-2	TRBJ2-7	TGTGCCAGCAGCCAGGACAGGGCTCGCGAGCAGTACTTC	CASSQDRAREQYF
TRBD2	-	TRBV5-5	TRBJ2-1	TGTGCCAGCAACAGCGGGGTGCAAAATGAGCAGTTCTTC	CASNSGVQNEQFF
-	-	TRBV19	TRBJ1-3	TGTGCCAGTAGTTTGGGGGCTTCTGGAAACACCATATATTTT	CASSLGASGNTIYF
TRBD1	once	TRBV5-6	TRBJ1-2	TGTGCCAGCAGCACGCGGGTGGGACAGGGTGTCTATGGCTACACCTTC	CASSTRVGQGVYGYTF
-	few	TRBV4-1	TRBJ2-7	TGCGCCAGCAGCCAAGCCCAACAGGGAACGACCGCCGAGCAGTACTTC	CASSQAQQGTTAEQYF
-	-	TRBV18	TRBJ2-3	TGTGCCAGCTCACCCAGGCGAGACACAGATACGCAGTATTTT	CASSPRRDTDTQYF
TRBD1	-	TRBV29-1	TRBJ2-7	TGCAGCGTTGCCGGGACAGCCTACGAGCAGTACTTC	CSVAGTAYEQYF
TRBD2	-	TRBV6-5	TRBJ2-3	TGTGCCAGCAGCCTAGCGGGAGCGGGCACAGATACGCAGTATTTT	CASSLAGAGTDTQYF
-	-	TRBV2	TRBJ2-3	TGTGCCAGCAGTGAGTATAGCACAGATACGCAGTATTTT	CASSEYSTDTQYF
TRBD2	-	TRBV5-4	TRBJ2-7	TGTGCCACTGCGGCCGGGGGACTAGCGGGGACCTACGAGCAGTACTTC	CATAAGGLAGTYEQYF
TRBD2	-	TRBV7-9	TRBJ2-3	TGTGCCAGCAGCAAACCGACTAGCGGGACAGATACGCAGTATTTT	CASSKPTSGTDTQYF
TRBD1	-	TRBV27	TRBJ1-1	TGTGCCAGCAGCCCGACAGGGGGCTTCCGGGGGACTGAAGCTTTCTTT	CASSPTGGFRGTEAFF
TRBD1	-	TRBV9	TRBJ1-2	TGTGCCAGCAGCGGGGAGACAGGGTCGTATGGCTACACCTTC	CASSGETGSYGYTF
TRBD1	-	TRBV5-1	TRBJ1-1	TGCGCCAGCAGCTTAGATTCCGGGACAGGGGGTATCTTGAACACTGAAGCTTTCTTT	CASSLDSGTGGILNTEAFF
TRBD1	-	TRBV18	TRBJ1-5	TGTGCCAGCTCACCCGGACAGGGGGCTTATAGCAATCAGCCCCAGCATTTT	CASSPGQGAYSNQPQHF
-	-	TRBV6-1	TRBJ2-4	TGTGCCAGCAGTGAGGTGGGAGAACTAAACATTCAGTACTTC	CASSEVGELNIQYF
TRBD1	-	TRBV10-2	TRBJ1-1	TGCGCCAGCAGACCTACCGGGACAGGGGATTCCAACACTGAAGCTTTCTTT	CASRPTGTGDSNTEAFF
-	-	TRBV7-8	TRBJ2-7	TGTGCCAGCAGCCTCCAGACAGGATCCTACGAGCAGTACTTC	CASSLQTGSYEQYF
TRBD1	-	TRBV6-1	TRBJ2-7	TGTGCCAGCAACCGACAGGGGACCTACGAGCAGTACTTC	CASNRQGTYEQYF
TRBD1	-	TRBV7-3	TRBJ1-1	TGTGCCAGCAGCCGCGGCGGGACAGCGAACACTGAAGCTTTCTTT	CASSRGGTANTEAFF
-	-	TRBV6-5	TRBJ2-7	TGTGCCAGCAGTTACGGCCAGGGCCAAGGCTACGAGCAGTACTTC	CASSYGQGQGYEQYF
-	-	TRBV10-3	TRBJ1-5	TGTGCCATCAGTGAGTCGGAGAATCAGCCCCAGCATTTT	CAISESENQPQHF
-	-	TRBV6-5	TRBJ2-5	TGTGCCAGCAAACGGGGGATACAAGAGACCCAGTACTTC	CASKRGIQETQYF
-	-	TRBV7-2	TRBJ2-7	TGTGCCAGCAGCTTAGGCTCGCAGATCTACGAGCAGTACTTC	CASSLGSQIYEQYF
-	-	TRBV5-1	TRBJ1-1	TGCGCCAGCAGCTTGGGACAGAAGAACACTGAAGCTTTCTTT	CASSLGQKNTEAFF
TRBD2	-	TRBV5-1	TRBJ2-5	TGCGCCAGCAGCTTATCCACTAGCGGGACCCCCCCCTTGACGACCCAGTACTTC	CASSLSTSGTPPLTTQYF
TRBD1	-	TRBV10-1	TRBJ1-5	TGCGCCAGCTCTGACAGGGCCGGACAGCCCCAGCATTTT	CASSDRAGQPQHF
TRBD1	-	TRBV18	TRBJ1-6	TGTGCCAGCTCACCACCTACAGGGGCGAATTCACCCCTCCACTTT	CASSPPTGANSPLHF
-	few	TRBV4-1	TRBJ2-6	TGCGCCAGCAGCCAAGGGGGGGGCGGGGCCAACGTCCTGACTTTC	CASSQGGGGANVLTF
TRBD1	-	TRBV11-3	TRBJ1-5	TGTGCCAGCAGCTTAGGGACAGGCCAGCCCCAGCATTTT	CASSLGTGQPQHF
-	-	TRBV25-1	TRBJ2-7	TGTGCCAGTAGTAAGGACAGCTCCTACGAGCAGTACTTC	CASSKDSSYEQYF
-	-	TRBV6-5	TRBJ1-1	TGTGCCAGCAGTTACTCGAGAGGGCTCGGGACTGAAGCTTTCTTT	CASSYSRGLGTEAFF
-	-	TRBV10-3	TRBJ2-1	TGTGCCATCAGTGATACGGAGTTGGCATCATACAATGAGCAGTTCTTC	CAISDTELASYNEQFF
-	-	TRBV5-8	TRBJ1-1	TGTGCCAGCAGCCTAAGTCTGACAGCGATAACCGAAGCTTTCTTT	CASSLSLTAITEAFF
TRBD1	-	TRBV5-1	TRBJ2-5	TGCGCCAGCAGCTTGACAGGGGGCGCGGATGCGACCCCTACTTACTTC	CASSLTGGADATPTYF
-	-	TRBV6-6	TRBJ2-1	TGTGCCAGCAGTTACTCTTTAGCCGGTGAGCAGTTCTTC	CASSYSLAGEQFF
TRBD1	once	TRBV5-1	TRBJ1-4	TGCGCCAGCAGCTACGGACAGGGGAAGTCAACTAATGAAAAACTGTTTTTT	CASSYGQGKSTNEKLFF
-	-	TRBV7-9	TRBJ1-6	TGTGCCAGCAGCTTAGCGCAGGGGACGGGTTCACCCCTCCACTTT	CASSLAQGTGSPLHF
-	-	TRBV25-1	TRBJ1-2	TGTGCCAGCAGTCGGACAGTCCCTAACTATGGCTACACCTTC	CASSRTVPNYGYTF
TRBD1	once	TRBV25-1	TRBJ2-7	TGTGCCAGCAGTGAATCCCCCGGGACAGGGGAATCCGAGCAGTACTTC	CASSESPGTGESEQYF
TRBD1	-	TRBV27	TRBJ1-2	TGTGCCAGCACCCGCCCCCCGACAGGGACCCATGGCTACACCTTC	CASTRPPTGTHGYTF
-	-	TRBV5-1	TRBJ1-3	TGCGCCAGCAGCTTTGGTCACAGGTCCTCTCACGGAAACACCATATATTTT	CASSFGHRSSHGNTIYF
TRBD2	-	TRBV5-1	TRBJ2-5	TGCGCCAGCAGTCTGGTGGGAGGGTACGAGACCCAGTACTTC	CASSLVGGYETQYF
-	-	TRBV6-5	TRBJ1-1	TGTGCCAGCAGTTACTCGAGAACGGGGAACACTGAAGCTTTCTTT	CASSYSRTGNTEAFF